This T cell receptor beta chain was captured by sequencing in a study of blood T cell repertoires in COVID-19 (dated by TCRdb to the early 2020s). Some background on the complete study: Collaborator samples came from the United States, Italy and Spain and covered acute and convalescent phases of COVID-19. The material from the prospective study consisted of cDNA or gDNA derived from T cells, B-cell-depleted T cells, or PBMCs. Deeply sampled blood TCRbeta repertoires from subjects exposed to, actively infected with, or recovered from COVID-19 were included in the dataset. A freely available public database, intended as a resource for researchers studying the immune response to SARS-CoV-2, is where the repertoires were released. Samples were obtained from the ongoing ImmuneRACE study (first 160 participants) and from about 1,300 subjects provided by 6 global collaborators. A de-identified subject ID, COVID-19 status, age in years and sex were almost always included in the sample metadata. HLA class I and class II types, where available, came from metadata supplied by the sample provider rather than from assay-based typing. Study-level results and caveats: The amount of clinical and demographic metadata varied by source and participant and was provided uncurated.

TCRbeta CDR3 regions were amplified from genomic DNA using the immunoSEQ Assay, a bias-controlled multiplex PCR. The paper's data handling went like this. The number of nucleated cells in each sample was estimated from the amplification of reference gene primers within the assay. To quantify the absolute abundance of each unique TCRbeta CDR3 rearrangement, sequence reads were collapsed and filtered. Productive Simpson clonality was computed per sample as the square root of Simpson's diversity index over productive rearrangements. TCRdb provides this immuneACCESS table in a form limited to in-frame rearrangements. Some clones are lacking; in checked studies, under half of them reflect an unresolved V gene, and why the rest are absent is not known. V and J calls and clone size are as listed in that table; D and trimming were resolved from the DNA. Present in this sample are some 140,000 clones, around four fifths of which were seen just once. Over 9.5% of the sample comes from the top ten.

Samples from volunteer blood donors who had recovered from COVID-19 were contributed by a second Seattle source. Collaborating institutions collected whole blood in K2EDTA tubes following their own protocols. Collaborator samples were shipped for TCRbeta analysis as frozen whole blood, isolated PBMCs, or DNA extracted from either sample type. CDR1 and CDR2, per the germline V gene, are SGHAT and FQNNGV. V gives up 5 bases and J gives up 2 bases, and the segment between their germline ends measures 21 bases. Including cysteine and phenylalanine, the CDR3 has 17 amino acids. Just CDR3 DNA is preserved here, 51 bases in frame from base 1. As to this clone: Its antigen is unknown. No quality values exist for individual bases; no much larger clone is one base distant.

This receptor was taken from a man in his 60s who had recovered from COVID-19. The V gene is TRBV11-2 and the J gene is TRBJ2-5; D gene: possibly TRBD2, on 6 matching bases. The sequencing sample was made of peripheral blood. In nucleotide form, the sequence is TGTGCCAGCAGCCCTGGAGGCAGCGGGCTAACTCAAGAGACCCAGTACTTC. It translates as CASSPGGSGLTQETQYF.